Presented here are 23 T cell receptor beta chains from one specimen sequenced in a study of cytomegalovirus exposure and HLA in healthy donors. The primer mix had 60 Vbeta and 13 Jbeta primers. Measured with immunoSEQ multiplex PCR; TCRdb has only the in-frame clones, and not every one. This table holds about 160,000 clones, roughly 80% found once. Sequencing was performed on PBMCs. The receptors originated from a man aged 18 to 35 in good health and CMV-seropositive.

The V gene is TRBV9, the J gene TRBJ2-5, with 10 bases identical to TRBD1. The J call may be in error: the DNA end matches TRBJ2-7 better. The germline gives CDR1 SGDLS, CDR2 YYNGEE. The CDR3 is 15 amino acids. CDR3: CASSVDGTGVYEQYF. CDR3 coding DNA: TGTGCCAGCAGCGTAGACGGGACAGGGGTCTACGAGCAGTACTTC.

The chain is built from TRBV19 and TRBJ2-1; TRBD1 matches 11 bases. Germline V gene data show CDR1 as LNHDA and CDR2 as SQIVND (reference sequence). The CDR3 runs 12 residues. V was clipped by 8 bases and J by 8 bases; unmatched bases: 2. The CDR3 sequence is CASGQGADEQFF. In nucleotides, the CDR3 is TGTGCCAGTGGACAGGGGGCGGATGAGCAGTTCTTC. The variable domain in full, with the rest retrieved from reference TRBV19 and TRBJ2-1, is DGGITQSPKYLFRKEGQNVTLSCEQNLNHDAMYWYRQDPGQGLRLIYYSQIVNDFQKGDIAEGYSVSREKKESFPLTVTSAQKNPTAFYLCASGQGADEQFFGPGTRLTVL.

The CDR3 DNA sequence: TGTGCCAGCAGCTTGTCAGGCACTAACTATGGCTACACCTTC. It encodes CASSLSGTNYGYTF. The genes are TRBV5-4 and TRBJ1-2; D not resolved. CDR3 length: 14 amino acids. V was pared by 1 base and J by 0 bases, with 7 bases between. Germline values: CDR1 SGHNT, CDR2 YYREEE (reference sequence).

This clone was seen only once. The DNA for the CDR3 is TGTGCCAGCTCACCATCGACAGACTACGAGCAGTACTTC. Amino acids: CASSPSTDYEQYF. The rearrangement joins TRBV18 to TRBJ2-7, with a possible D match to TRBD1 (5 bases). This CDR3 is built from 13 residues. The V end lost 2 bases, the J end lost 3 bases, and 8 bases lay between the germline ends. Germline CDR1 and CDR2: KGHSH and LQKENI.

The J gene is TRBJ2-1, the V gene TRBV5-1; 10 positions match TRBD2. Germline V gene sequence: CDR1 SGHRS, CDR2 YFSETQ. This CDR3 contains 15 residues. Losses at the gene ends were 0 bases for V and 10 bases for J; bases not matched to a gene: 7. The CDR3 here is CASSLGQRGGDEQFF. CDR3 DNA sequence: TGCGCCAGCAGCTTGGGGCAGCGGGGGGGCGACGAGCAGTTCTTC.

The V call is TRBV13, the J call TRBJ2-2; 7 bases are shared with TRBD1. This CDR3 contains 18 residues. Germline CDR1 reads PRHDT; CDR2 reads FYEKMQ (reference sequence). Trimming at V came to 6 bases and at J to 4 bases, leaving 17 bases not matched to a gene. Here the CDR3 reads CASRARDSYNPGTGELFF. The CDR3 region has the DNA TGTGCCAGCAGAGCCCGGGACAGCTATAATCCAGGCACCGGGGAGCTGTTTTTT.

This clone showed up just a few times. The rearrangement joins TRBV28 to TRBJ2-7, with 7 bases identical to TRBD1. Unmatched junction bases numbered 7, after V lost 6 bases and J lost 2 bases. Germline V gene lookup returns CDR1 MDHEN and CDR2 SYDVKM. This CDR3 has 14 amino acids. Written as DNA, the CDR3 is TGTGCCAGCAGCCGGCCCGGACAGGCCTACGAGCAGTACTTC. Amino acids: CASSRPGQAYEQYF. Together with reference TRBV28 and TRBJ2-7, the CDR3 gives the full variable domain: DVKVTQSSRYLVKRTGEKVFLECVQDMDHENMFWYRQDPGLGLRLIYFSYDVKMKEKGDIPEGYSVSREKKERFSLILESASTNQTSMYLCASSRPGQAYEQYFGPGTRLTVT.

This clone is a singleton in its sample. This sequence joins TRBV6-6 and TRBJ2-3; 9 bases are a match to TRBD2. This CDR3 spans 16 amino acids. Germline assignment: CDR1 MNHNY and CDR2 SVGAGI (reference sequence). Trimming took 5 bases from V and 6 from J; bases not matched to a gene: 12. The CDR3 reads CASSLDPGLAADTQYF. The CDR3 DNA sequence: TGTGCCAGCAGTCTGGACCCGGGACTAGCAGCGGATACGCAGTATTTT.

The CDR3 here is CASSYGLAGGSGANVLTF. CDR3 nucleotide sequence: TGCGCCAGCAGCTACGGACTAGCGGGAGGTTCTGGGGCCAACGTCCTGACTTTC. The rearrangement uses TRBV5-1 and TRBJ2-6; 14 bases line up with TRBD2. Germline CDR1 reads SGHRS; CDR2 reads YFSETQ. CDR3 length: 18 amino acids. After removal of 3 bases from V and 1 base from J, the junction contained 3 bases not matched to a gene. The full variable domain, with the rest looked up from reference TRBV5-1 and TRBJ2-6, is KAGVTQTPRYLIKTRGQQVTLSCSPISGHRSVSWYQQTPGQGLQFLFEYFSETQRNKGNFPGRFSGRQFSNSRSEMNVSTLELGDSALYLCASSYGLAGGSGANVLTFGAGSRLTVL.

The chain combines TRBV15 with TRBJ2-5; 13 bases map to TRBD2. From germline, CDR1 is LNHNV and CDR2 YYDKDF (reference sequence). The trim removed 3 bases at V and 4 bases at J, leaving 5 bases unmatched. The CDR3 is 16 residues long. The CDR3 sequence is CATSRQTSGGSETQYF. DNA of the CDR3: TGTGCCACCAGCAGGCAGACTAGCGGGGGGTCAGAGACCCAGTACTTC. Full variable domain (rest looked up from reference TRBV15 and TRBJ2-5): DAMVIQNPRYQVTQFGKPVTLSCSQTLNHNVMYWYQQKSSQAPKLLFHYYDKDFNNEADTPDNFQSRRPNTSFCFLDIRSPGLGDTAMYLCATSRQTSGGSETQYFGPGTRLLVL.

This clone was found once. The junction differs from germline at one of its ends, possibly a read error. The V call is TRBV19, the J call TRBJ1-1, with TRBD1 matching over 7 bases. This CDR3 has 16 amino acids. Germline CDR1 reads LNHDA; CDR2 reads SQIVND (reference sequence). For the CDR3, the DNA is TGTGCCAGTAGTGTAGACCGGGACAGCATGAACACTGAAGCTTTCTTT. This translates into CASSVDRDSMNTEAFF.

V is TRBV30 and J is TRBJ2-3; the match to TRBD2 covers 7 bases. After removal of 0 bases from V and 0 bases from J, the junction contained 6 bases not matched to a gene. Germline-derived CDR1 and CDR2 are GTSNPN and SVGIG (reference sequence). The CDR3 is made up of 16 amino acids. CDR3 bases: TGTGCCTGGAGTGTTGGAGCGGGATGGAGCACAGATACGCAGTATTTT. It specifies CAWSVGAGWSTDTQYF.

V is TRBV7-2 and J is TRBJ2-1; D uncertain. The CDR3 runs to 14 residues. Trimming removed 5 bases at V and 8 bases at J, with 16 bases between. CDR1 and CDR2 from the germline V gene are SGHTA and FQGNSA. CDR3 in amino acids: CASSPRSLPHEQFF. The CDR3 DNA follows: TGTGCCAGCAGCCCTAGAAGTCTACCCCATGAGCAGTTCTTC.

This clone has a handful of counts. The chain links TRBV6-6 to TRBJ2-6; D is possibly TRBD2 (6 bases). Trimming took off 6 bases at V and 0 bases at J, with 9 bases between the two ends. The CDR3 is 15 residues long. Germline V gene sequence: CDR1 MNHNY, CDR2 SVGAGI (reference sequence). CDR3 region: CASSTGSSGANVLTF. The CDR3 DNA reads TGTGCCAGCAGCACCGGGAGCTCTGGGGCCAACGTCCTGACTTTC.

The chain joins TRBV5-6 to TRBJ1-1; 8 positions agree with TRBD1. The CDR3 consists of 13 residues. J was trimmed by 5 bases and V by 4 bases; bases with no gene match: 4. Germline V gene sequence: CDR1 SGHDT, CDR2 YYEEEE. The CDR3 reads CASSRRGLTEAFF. CDR3 DNA: TGTGCCAGCAGCCGCAGGGGGCTGACTGAAGCTTTCTTT. The full variable domain, with the rest looked up from reference TRBV5-6 and TRBJ1-1, is DAGVTQSPTHLIKTRGQQVTLRCSPKSGHDTVSWYQQALGQGPQFIFQYYEEEERQRGNFPDRFSGHQFPNYSSELNVNALLLGDSALYLCASSRRGLTEAFFGQGTRLTVV.

The chain joins TRBV6-5 to TRBJ1-4; D may be TRBD1 (5 bases). V was trimmed by 4 bases and J by 4 bases, leaving 13 bases between them. The CDR3 contains 15 residues. CDR1 is MNHEY, CDR2 SVGAGI, per germline. The CDR3, as DNA: TGTGCCAGCAGTTGGGCGGGACGGTTTAATGAAAAACTGTTTTTT. This sequence encodes CASSWAGRFNEKLFF.

The chain recombines TRBV6-1 with TRBJ2-2, with a possible D match to TRBD2 (6 bases). Per the germline V gene, CDR1 is MNHNS and CDR2 is SASEGT. Trimming left V 7 bases short and J 5 bases short, with 14 bases between. The CDR3 is 14 residues long. This CDR3 reads CASTLAEATGELFF. CDR3 DNA sequence: TGTGCCAGCACTTTAGCGGAGGCGACCGGGGAGCTGTTTTTT.

J is TRBJ2-5 and V is TRBV6-4; D might be TRBD1 (5 bases). The CDR3 is made up of 13 amino acids. V was trimmed by 3 bases and J by 7 bases, leaving 12 bases between them. The V gene's germline CDR1 is MRHNA and CDR2 SNTAGT. The CDR3 coding sequence is TGTGCCAGCAGTGAAGACAGTTTTGGGACCCAGTACTTC. Its translation is CASSEDSFGTQYF.

The chain combines TRBV18 with TRBJ1-1, with D possibly being TRBD1 (5 bases). Trimming cost V 0 bases and J 1 base, with 12 bases left between them. Germline CDR1 KGHSH, CDR2 LQKENI. The CDR3 loop spans 16 amino acids. The CDR3 coding sequence is TGTGCCAGCTCACCACCGGGCAGGGATCGGAACACTGAAGCTTTCTTT. Translating gives CASSPPGRDRNTEAFF.

The chain has TRBV7-6 and TRBJ2-5; 9 bases match TRBD1. The V segment lost 2 bases and the J segment 2 bases; nucleotides outside the gene matches: 6. The CDR3 has 16 residues. Germline-derived CDR1 and CDR2 are SGHVS and FNYEAQ. The CDR3 loop reads CASSLIVTGGQETQYF. The CDR3 nucleotides read TGTGCCAGCAGCTTAATCGTGACAGGGGGACAAGAGACCCAGTACTTC.

The V call is TRBV19, the J call TRBJ1-1; TRBD1 is a possible D gene (5 bases). Trimming took 5 bases from V and 4 from J, leaving 14 bases between them. Germline lookup yields CDR1 LNHDA and CDR2 SQIVND (reference sequence). The CDR3 length is 14 residues. CDR3 DNA: TGTGCCAGTAGTGGGGGGTATGGGTTCACTGAAGCTTTCTTT. Encoded protein: CASSGGYGFTEAFF.

The V and J genes are TRBV2 and TRBJ2-3; no clear D. The ends were cut back, 6 bases at V and 3 bases at J, with 4 bases in the middle. The CDR3 consists of 11 residues. Looked up from germline, CDR1 is SNHLY and CDR2 is FYNNEI. The CDR3 nucleotides read TGTGCCAGCAGCCTAACAGATACGCAGTATTTT. Protein: CASSLTDTQYF. The full variable domain, with the rest looked up from reference TRBV2 and TRBJ2-3, is EPEVTQTPSHQVTQMGQEVILRCVPISNHLYFYWYRQILGQKVEFLVSFYNNEISEKSEIFDDQFSVERPDGSNFTLKIRSTKLEDSAMYFCASSLTDTQYFGPGTRLTVL.

The chain couples TRBV9 to TRBJ1-5, with D tentatively TRBD1 (5 bases). This CDR3 has 15 amino acids. Trimming cost V 3 bases and J 2 bases, with 12 bases left between them. Germline lookup yields CDR1 SGDLS and CDR2 YYNGEE. The CDR3 region is CASSGPGRGNQPQHF. CDR3 DNA: TGTGCCAGCAGCGGCCCCGGCAGGGGCAATCAGCCCCAGCATTTT.